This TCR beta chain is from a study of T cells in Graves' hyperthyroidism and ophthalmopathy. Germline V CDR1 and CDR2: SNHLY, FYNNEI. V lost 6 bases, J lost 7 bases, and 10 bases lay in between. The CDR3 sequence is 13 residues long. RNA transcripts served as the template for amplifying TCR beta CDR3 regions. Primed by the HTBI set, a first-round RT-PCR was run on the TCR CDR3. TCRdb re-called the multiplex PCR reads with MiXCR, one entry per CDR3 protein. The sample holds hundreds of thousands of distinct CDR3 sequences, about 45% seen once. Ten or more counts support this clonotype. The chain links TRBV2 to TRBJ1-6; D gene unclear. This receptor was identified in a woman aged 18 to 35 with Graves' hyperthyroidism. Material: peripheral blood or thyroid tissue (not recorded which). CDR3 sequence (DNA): TGTGCCAGCAGGGGAAGGGTGAATTCACCCCTCCACTTT. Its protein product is CASRGRVNSPLHF.